The text below deals with one T cell receptor beta chain. The length of the CDR3 is 14 residues. In the authors' workflow: How many nucleated cells were present was estimated from reference gene primer amplification. The repertoire was sequenced with immunoSEQ multiplex PCR; TCRdb's copy has only in-frame clones and lacks some. V and J calls and clone size come straight from that table; D and trimming were deduced from the DNA. The table shows around 230,000 clones, with 83% occurring only once. The data belong to a study of blood T cell repertoires in COVID-19. V usage is TRBV7-5 and J usage is TRBJ1-2; TRBD1 is taken as the D call from the table, unchecked against the DNA. TRBV7-5 is a pseudogene. Sequencing was done on a sample of peripheral blood. The sequence was collected from a woman between 35 and 50 years old with active or convalescent COVID-19. For the CDR3, the DNA is TGTGCCAGAAGCTTAGGAAGACAGGGGGGAGGCTACACCTTC. Its translation is CARSLGRQGGGYTF.